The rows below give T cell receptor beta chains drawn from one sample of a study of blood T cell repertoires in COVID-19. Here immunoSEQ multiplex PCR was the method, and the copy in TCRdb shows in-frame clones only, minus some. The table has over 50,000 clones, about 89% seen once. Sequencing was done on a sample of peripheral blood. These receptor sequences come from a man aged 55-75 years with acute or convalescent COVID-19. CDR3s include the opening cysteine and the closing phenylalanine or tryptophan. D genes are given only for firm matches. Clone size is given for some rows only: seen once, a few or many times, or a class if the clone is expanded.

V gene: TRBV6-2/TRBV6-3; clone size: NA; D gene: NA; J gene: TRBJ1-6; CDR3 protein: CASSAGYNSPLHF; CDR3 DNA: TGTGCCAGCAGTGCGGGTTATAATTCACCCCTCCACTTT
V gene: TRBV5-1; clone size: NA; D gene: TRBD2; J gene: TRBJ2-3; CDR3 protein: CASSLGPSGGDTDTQYF; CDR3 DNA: TGCGCCAGCAGCTTGGGCCCTAGCGGGGGGGACACAGATACGCAGTATTTT
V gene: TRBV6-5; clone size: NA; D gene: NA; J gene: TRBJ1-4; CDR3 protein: CASSYRARDEKLFF; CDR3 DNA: TGTGCCAGCAGTTACAGGGCGCGGGATGAAAAACTGTTTTTT
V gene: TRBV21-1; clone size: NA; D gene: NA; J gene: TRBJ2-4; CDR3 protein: CASSAPPRDGGRKIAKNIQYF; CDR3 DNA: TGTGCCAGCAGCGCCCCCCCGCGGGACGGAGGTAGAAAAATTGCCAAAAACATTCAGTACTTC
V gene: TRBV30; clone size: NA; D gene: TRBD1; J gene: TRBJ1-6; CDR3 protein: CAWSVRTGGMGSSPLHF; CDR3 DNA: TGTGCCTGGAGTGTAAGGACAGGGGGGATGGGAAGTTCACCCCTCCACTTT
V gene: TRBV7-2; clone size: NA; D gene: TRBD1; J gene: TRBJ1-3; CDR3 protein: CASSLVGRGTGNTIYF; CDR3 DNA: TGTGCCAGCAGCTTAGTCGGCAGGGGGACGGGAAACACCATATATTTT
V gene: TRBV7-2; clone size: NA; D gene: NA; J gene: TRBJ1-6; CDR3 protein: CASSWGGERDNSPLHF; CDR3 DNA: TGTGCCAGCAGCTGGGGCGGGGAGAGGGATAATTCACCCCTCCACTTT
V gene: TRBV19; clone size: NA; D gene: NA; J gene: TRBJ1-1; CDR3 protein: CASGATGRTEAFF; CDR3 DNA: TGTGCCAGTGGTGCAACCGGTCGGACTGAAGCTTTCTTT
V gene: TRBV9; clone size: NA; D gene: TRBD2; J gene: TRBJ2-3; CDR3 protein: CASSGGLAVTDTQYF; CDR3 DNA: TGTGCCAGCAGCGGCGGACTAGCGGTGACAGATACGCAGTATTTT
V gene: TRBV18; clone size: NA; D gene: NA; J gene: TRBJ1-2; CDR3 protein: CASSPSEGRYGYTF; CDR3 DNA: TGTGCCAGCTCACCATCCGAGGGTCGCTATGGCTACACCTTC
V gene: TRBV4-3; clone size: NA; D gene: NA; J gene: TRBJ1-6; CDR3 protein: CASSQVTGEEGLYSPLHF; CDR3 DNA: TGCGCCAGCAGCCAAGTTACGGGGGAAGAAGGTCTATATTCACCCCTCCACTTT
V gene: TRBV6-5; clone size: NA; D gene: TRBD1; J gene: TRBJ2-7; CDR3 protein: CASSTKTTGGSEQYF; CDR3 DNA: TGTGCCAGCAGCACAAAAACAACAGGGGGATCCGAGCAGTACTTC
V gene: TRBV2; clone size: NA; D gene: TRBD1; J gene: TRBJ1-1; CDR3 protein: CASTGQDWGRTEAFF; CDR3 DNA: TGTGCCAGCACAGGACAGGATTGGGGGCGGACTGAAGCTTTCTTT
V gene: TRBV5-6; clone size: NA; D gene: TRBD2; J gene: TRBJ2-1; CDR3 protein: CASSFGGYEQFF; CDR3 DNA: TGTGCCAGCAGCTTCGGGGGGTATGAGCAGTTCTTC
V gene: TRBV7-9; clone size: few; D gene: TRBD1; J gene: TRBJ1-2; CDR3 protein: CASSPPGQERYYGYTF; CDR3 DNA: TGTGCCAGCAGCCCACCGGGACAGGAGAGATACTATGGCTACACCTTC
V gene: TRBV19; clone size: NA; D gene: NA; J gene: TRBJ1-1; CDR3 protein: CASSHARSQGSTEAFF; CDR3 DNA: TGTGCCAGTAGTCACGCTCGCTCGCAGGGGAGCACTGAAGCTTTCTTT
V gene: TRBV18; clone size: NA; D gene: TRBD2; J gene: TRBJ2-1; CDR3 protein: CASSPGRERGKDEQFF; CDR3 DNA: TGTGCCAGCTCACCAGGGAGGGAGCGGGGGAAGGATGAGCAGTTCTTC
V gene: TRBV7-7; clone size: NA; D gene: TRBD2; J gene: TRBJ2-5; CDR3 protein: CASSQTSGEQETQYF; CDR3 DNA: TGTGCTAGCAGCCAGACTAGCGGGGAACAAGAGACCCAGTACTTC
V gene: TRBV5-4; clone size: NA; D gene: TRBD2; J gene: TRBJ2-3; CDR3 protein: CASSFPDGRGGTDTQYF; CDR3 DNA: TGTGCCAGCAGCTTCCCCGATGGGCGGGGGGGCACAGATACGCAGTATTTT
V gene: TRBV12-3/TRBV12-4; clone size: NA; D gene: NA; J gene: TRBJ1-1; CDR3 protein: CASSIREYTEAFF; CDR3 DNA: TGTGCCAGCAGTATTCGAGAGTACACTGAAGCTTTCTTT
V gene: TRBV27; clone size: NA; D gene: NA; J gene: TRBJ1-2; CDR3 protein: CASSLVAGDPWGYTF; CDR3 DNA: TGTGCCAGCAGTTTGGTTGCAGGGGATCCCTGGGGCTACACCTTC
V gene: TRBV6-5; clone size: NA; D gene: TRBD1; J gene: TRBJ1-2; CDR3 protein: CASSRTGQDYGYTF; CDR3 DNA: TGTGCCAGCAGTCGGACAGGGCAGGACTATGGCTACACCTTC
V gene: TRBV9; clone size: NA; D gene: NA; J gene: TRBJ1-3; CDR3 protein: CASSQIPSSSGNTIYF; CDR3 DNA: TGTGCCAGCTCCCAGATACCTTCAAGCTCTGGAAACACCATATATTTT
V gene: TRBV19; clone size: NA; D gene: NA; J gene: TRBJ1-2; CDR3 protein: CASSRNPGSSYGYTF; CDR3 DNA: TGTGCCAGTAGTAGAAACCCCGGGAGCTCCTATGGCTACACCTTC
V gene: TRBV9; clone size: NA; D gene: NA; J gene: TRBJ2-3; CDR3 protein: CASSVQTPGASTDTQYF; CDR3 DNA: TGTGCCAGCAGCGTACAAACTCCAGGGGCAAGCACAGATACGCAGTATTTT
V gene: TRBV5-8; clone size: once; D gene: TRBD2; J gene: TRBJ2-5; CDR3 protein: CASSLGLAKYQETQYF; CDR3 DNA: TGTGCCAGCAGCTTAGGACTAGCGAAGTACCAAGAGACCCAGTACTTC
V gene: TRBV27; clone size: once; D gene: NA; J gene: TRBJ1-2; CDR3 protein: CASSSGRTNYGYTF; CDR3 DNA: TGTGCCAGCAGTTCGGGCAGGACAAACTATGGCTACACCTTC
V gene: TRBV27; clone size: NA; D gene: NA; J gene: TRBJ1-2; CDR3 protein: CASSPREGMGYTF; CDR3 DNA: TGTGCCAGCAGTCCACGGGAAGGGATGGGCTACACCTTC
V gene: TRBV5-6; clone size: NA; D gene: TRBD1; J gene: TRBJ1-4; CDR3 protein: CASSSGQGAVATNEKLFF; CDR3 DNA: TGTGCCAGCAGCTCCGGACAGGGGGCCGTTGCAACTAATGAAAAACTGTTTTTT
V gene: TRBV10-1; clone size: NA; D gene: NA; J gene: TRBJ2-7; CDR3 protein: CASSAAAGRLYEQYF; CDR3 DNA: TGCGCCAGCAGTGCCGCGGCAGGGCGTTTATACGAGCAGTACTTC
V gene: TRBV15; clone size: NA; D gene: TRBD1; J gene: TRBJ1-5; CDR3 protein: CATSRDFLGTGRQPQHF; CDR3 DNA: TGTGCCACCAGCAGAGATTTTCTCGGGACAGGGAGGCAGCCCCAGCATTTT
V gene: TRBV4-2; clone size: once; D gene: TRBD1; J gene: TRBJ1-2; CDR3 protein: CASSQVGQGDIFGYTF; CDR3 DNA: TGTGCCAGCAGCCAAGTGGGACAGGGGGACATCTTTGGCTACACCTTC
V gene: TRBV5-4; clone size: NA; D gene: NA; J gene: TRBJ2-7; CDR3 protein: CASSLGDSPGEQYF; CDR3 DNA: TGTGCCAGCAGCTTGGGGGACTCGCCGGGCGAGCAGTACTTC
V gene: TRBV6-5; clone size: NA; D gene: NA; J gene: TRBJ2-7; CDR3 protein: CASSYVSGRSYEQYF; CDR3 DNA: TGTGCCAGCAGTTACGTAAGCGGCCGCTCCTACGAGCAGTACTTC
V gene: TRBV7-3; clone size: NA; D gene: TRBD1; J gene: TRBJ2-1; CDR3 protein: CASSLFPGQGNEQFF; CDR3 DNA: TGTGCCAGCAGCTTATTCCCGGGACAGGGGAATGAGCAGTTCTTC
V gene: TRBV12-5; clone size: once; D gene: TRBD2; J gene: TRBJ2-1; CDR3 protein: CASGMTASGPYNEQFF; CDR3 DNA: TGTGCTAGTGGGATGACCGCTAGCGGCCCTTACAATGAGCAGTTCTTC
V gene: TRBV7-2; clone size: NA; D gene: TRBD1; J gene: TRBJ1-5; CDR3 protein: CASSLEEMDRYSNQPQHF; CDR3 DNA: TGTGCCAGCAGCTTAGAGGAGATGGACAGGTATAGCAATCAGCCCCAGCATTTT
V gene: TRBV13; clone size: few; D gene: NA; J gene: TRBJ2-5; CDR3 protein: CASSANYRDGRETQYF; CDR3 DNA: TGTGCCAGCAGCGCCAACTACAGGGACGGGCGCGAGACCCAGTACTTC
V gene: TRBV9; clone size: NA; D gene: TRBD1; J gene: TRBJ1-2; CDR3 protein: CASSLDGQGSYGYTF; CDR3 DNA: TGTGCCAGCAGCCTAGATGGACAGGGGTCCTATGGCTACACCTTC
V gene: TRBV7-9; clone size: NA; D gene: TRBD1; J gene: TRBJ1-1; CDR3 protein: CASSDRVANTEAFF; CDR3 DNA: TGTGCCAGCAGCGACAGGGTTGCGAACACTGAAGCTTTCTTT
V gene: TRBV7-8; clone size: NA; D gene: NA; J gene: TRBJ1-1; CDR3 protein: CASSLGTGMSTEAFF; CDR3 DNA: TGTGCCAGCAGCTTAGGTACAGGGATGTCCACTGAAGCTTTCTTT
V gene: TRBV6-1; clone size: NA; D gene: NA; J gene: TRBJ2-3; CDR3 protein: CASSEWGQGTDTQYF; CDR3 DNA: TGTGCCAGCAGTGAATGGGGGCAGGGCACAGATACGCAGTATTTT
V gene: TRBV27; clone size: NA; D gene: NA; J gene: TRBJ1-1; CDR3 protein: CASSLLGNTEAFF; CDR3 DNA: TGTGCCAGCAGTTTACTAGGAAACACTGAAGCTTTCTTT
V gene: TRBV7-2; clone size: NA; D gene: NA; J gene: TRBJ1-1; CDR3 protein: CASSPQAGTEAFF; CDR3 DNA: TGTGCCAGCAGCCCCCAGGCTGGCACTGAAGCTTTCTTT
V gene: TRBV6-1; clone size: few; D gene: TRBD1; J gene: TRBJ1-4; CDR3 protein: CASSDVRDRVEKLFF; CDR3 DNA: TGTGCCAGCAGTGATGTCAGGGACAGGGTGGAAAAACTGTTTTTT
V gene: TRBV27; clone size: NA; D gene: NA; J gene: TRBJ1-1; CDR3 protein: CASSLASQGTEAFF; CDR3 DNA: TGTGCCAGCAGTTTGGCGAGCCAGGGGACTGAAGCTTTCTTT
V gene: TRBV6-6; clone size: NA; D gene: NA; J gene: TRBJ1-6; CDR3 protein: CASRRSTRGLSSYNSPLHF; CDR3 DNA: TGTGCCAGCAGACGATCTACGCGCGGGTTGAGCTCCTATAATTCACCCCTCCACTTT
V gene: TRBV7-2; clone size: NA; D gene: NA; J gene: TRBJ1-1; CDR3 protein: CASSLMGDFTEAFF; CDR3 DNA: TGTGCCAGCAGCTTAATGGGGGACTTCACTGAAGCTTTCTTT
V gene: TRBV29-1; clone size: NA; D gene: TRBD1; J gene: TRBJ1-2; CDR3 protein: CSVDDRDYGYTF; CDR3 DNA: TGCAGCGTGGACGACAGGGACTATGGCTACACCTTC
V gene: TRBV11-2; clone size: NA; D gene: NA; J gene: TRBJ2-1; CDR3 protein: CASSLEYRAASSYNEQFF; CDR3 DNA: TGTGCCAGCAGCTTAGAGTACAGGGCAGCGAGCTCCTACAATGAGCAGTTCTTC
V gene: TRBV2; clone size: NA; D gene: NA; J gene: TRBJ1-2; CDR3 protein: CASSSDKNYGYTF; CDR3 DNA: TGTGCCAGCAGTTCCGACAAGAACTATGGCTACACCTTC
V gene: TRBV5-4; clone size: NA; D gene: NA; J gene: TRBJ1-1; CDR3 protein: CASSLAPDTEAFF; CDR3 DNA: TGTGCCAGCAGCCTGGCCCCGGACACTGAAGCTTTCTTT
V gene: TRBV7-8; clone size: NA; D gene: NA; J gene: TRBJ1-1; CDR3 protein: CASSSLGGERASTEAFF; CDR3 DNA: TGTGCCAGCAGCTCGCTGGGAGGGGAGAGGGCGTCCACTGAAGCTTTCTTT